The next 10 T cell receptor beta chains were all read from a single sample in a study of blood T cell repertoires in COVID-19. Generated by immunoSEQ multiplex PCR, the TCRdb table keeps only in-frame clones and is missing some. The table includes around 85,000 clones, roughly 90% detected once. Sequencing used peripheral blood. The receptors originated from an elderly woman with active or convalescent COVID-19.

The gene calls are TRBV7-2 and TRBJ2-7, with TRBD2 identical over 15 bases. Trimming removed 5 bases from V and 3 bases from J; junction bases left unmatched: 8. This CDR3 contains 17 residues. Germline V gene data show CDR1 as SGHTA and CDR2 as FQGNSA. CDR3 protein: CASSPVGTSGRIYEQYF. The DNA of the CDR3 is TGTGCCAGCAGCCCTGTCGGGACTAGCGGGAGGATCTACGAGCAGTACTTC.

The rearrangement joins TRBV18 to TRBJ1-1; 7 bases are shared with TRBD1. Unmatched junction bases numbered 4, after V lost 3 bases and J lost 6 bases. This CDR3 has 13 residues. CDR1 KGHSH and CDR2 LQKENI come from the germline V gene. Here the CDR3 reads CASSPGQPPEAFF. CDR3 DNA: TGTGCCAGCTCACCGGGACAGCCACCTGAAGCTTTCTTT.

This clone was observed once. The chain combines TRBV7-6 with TRBJ2-7, with D possibly TRBD1 on 5 matching bases. The CDR3 contains 15 residues. Germline V gene lookup returns CDR1 SGHVS and CDR2 FNYEAQ. Trimming removed 5 bases from V and 0 bases from J, with 14 bases in between. For the CDR3, the DNA is TGTGCCAGCAGCCCCCGTGCAGGGTCCTCCTACGAGCAGTACTTC. Amino acid sequence: CASSPRAGSSYEQYF.

The chain couples TRBV19 to TRBJ1-2; 7 positions agree with TRBD1. V lost 5 bases and J lost 6; bases outside the gene matches: 9. This CDR3 spans 14 amino acids. Germline values: CDR1 LNHDA, CDR2 SQIVND (reference sequence). The CDR3 nucleotides are TGTGCCAGTAGTGGCCAGGGGGTGGATGATGGCTACACCTTC. The encoded protein is CASSGQGVDDGYTF.

V usage is TRBV5-1 and J usage is TRBJ1-1; no clear D. This CDR3 contains 14 residues. Trimming took 0 bases from V and 3 from J, leaving 9 bases between them. Looked up from germline, CDR1 is SGHRS and CDR2 is YFSETQ. CDR3 protein: CASSLDSVYTEAFF. The CDR3, as DNA: TGCGCCAGCAGCTTGGATAGTGTATACACTGAAGCTTTCTTT.

Only one count was recorded for this clone. The chain couples TRBV5-1 to TRBJ2-1; 15 bases map to TRBD2. The CDR3 is 18 residues long. After removal of 1 base from V and 4 bases from J, the junction contained 6 bases not matched to a gene. The germline V gene has CDR1 SGHRS and CDR2 YFSETQ. In DNA, the CDR3 is TGCGCCAGCAGCTTGATCCCCGGACTAGCGGGAGGGTACAATGAGCAGTTCTTC. Protein: CASSLIPGLAGGYNEQFF.

The chain combines TRBV6-5 with TRBJ1-1; no definite D call. There are 14 residues in the CDR3. Trimming took 0 bases from V and 3 from J, leaving 8 bases between them. Germline V gene data show CDR1 as MNHEY and CDR2 as SVGAGI. The CDR3 DNA reads as TGTGCCAGCAGTTACTCCGGGAGTTACACTGAAGCTTTCTTT. Translating it yields CASSYSGSYTEAFF.

The chain uses TRBV28 and TRBJ1-6; D may be TRBD1 (5 bases). Between the trimmed V and J ends, which lost 2 bases and 4 bases, there was a span of 12 bases. There are 16 residues in the CDR3. Germline V lookup: CDR1 MDHEN, CDR2 SYDVKM. CDR3 in DNA: TGTGCCAGCAGTTTAAACCAGGGCTCTTATAATTCACCCCTCCACTTT. Translating it yields CASSLNQGSYNSPLHF.

The rearrangement links TRBV15 to TRBJ2-1; the D is unclear. V shed 11 bases and J shed 1 base, with 9 bases lying between them. The CDR3 has 12 residues. The V gene's germline CDR1 is LNHNV and CDR2 YYDKDF (reference sequence). The CDR3 region has the DNA TGTGCCCCCCAGAGGTCCTACAATGAGCAGTTCTTC. This gives the protein CAPQRSYNEQFF.

This clone was counted once. The V call is TRBV12-3 or TRBV12-4, the J call TRBJ1-1; D gene uncertain. Trimming cost V 6 bases and J 1 base, with 9 bases left between them. CDR3 length equals 13 residues. DNA of the CDR3: TGTGCCAGCAGACCTTACAGGAACACTGAAGCTTTCTTT. Encoded protein: CASRPYRNTEAFF.